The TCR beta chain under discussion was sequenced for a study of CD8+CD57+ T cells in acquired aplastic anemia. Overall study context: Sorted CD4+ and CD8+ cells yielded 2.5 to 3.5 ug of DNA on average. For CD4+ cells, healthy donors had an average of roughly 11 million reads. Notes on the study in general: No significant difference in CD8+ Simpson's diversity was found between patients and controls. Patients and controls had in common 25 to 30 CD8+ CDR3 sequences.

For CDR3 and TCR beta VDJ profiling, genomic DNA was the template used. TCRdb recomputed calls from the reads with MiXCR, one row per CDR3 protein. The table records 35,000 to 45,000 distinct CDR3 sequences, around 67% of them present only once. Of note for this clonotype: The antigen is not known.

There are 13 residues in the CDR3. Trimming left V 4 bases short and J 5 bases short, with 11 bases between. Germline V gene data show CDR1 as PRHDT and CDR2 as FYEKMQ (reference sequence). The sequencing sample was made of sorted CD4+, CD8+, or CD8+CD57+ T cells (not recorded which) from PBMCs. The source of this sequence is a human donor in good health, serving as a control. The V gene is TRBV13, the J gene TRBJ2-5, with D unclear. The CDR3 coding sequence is TGTGCCAGCAGCTCCTCCAGCGCCGAGACCCAGTACTTC. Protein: CASSSSSAETQYF.